The clone carrying this T cell receptor beta chain has a handful of counts. Antigen specificity is unknown. Using a J-beta primer mix together with a sample-barcoded 5' primer, a second PCR was run for about 6 to 12 cycles. Each single sample gave us at least 2.5 million CDR3-containing paired-end reads. Via MiXCR, TCRdb re-called the 5' RACE reads, giving one row per CDR3 protein. The table shows some 890,000 distinct CDR3 sequences, with 29% occurring only once. This specimen comes from a study of blood T cells in healthy people across ages. Notes on the study in general: CMV infection status of these donors was not known.

The V segment lost 4 bases and the J segment 10 bases; nucleotides outside the gene matches: 8. Germline CDR1 and CDR2: SGHDN and FVKESK. The CDR3 covers 14 residues. The same data also contributed to another study, on T cells of mothers and their children. That report adds: The donor cohort consisted of a few healthy Caucasian mothers and their six children. Mothers yielded over 10 million CDR3 reads, children about 3 million each.

The sample consisted of blood. The TCR sequence derives from a woman aged 35 to 49 in good health. This chain links TRBV14 with TRBJ2-1; 9 positions agree with TRBD1. This chain's CDR3 is CASSRWTGDWEQFF. CDR3 DNA sequence: TGTGCCAGCAGCCGATGGACAGGGGATTGGGAGCAGTTCTTC.